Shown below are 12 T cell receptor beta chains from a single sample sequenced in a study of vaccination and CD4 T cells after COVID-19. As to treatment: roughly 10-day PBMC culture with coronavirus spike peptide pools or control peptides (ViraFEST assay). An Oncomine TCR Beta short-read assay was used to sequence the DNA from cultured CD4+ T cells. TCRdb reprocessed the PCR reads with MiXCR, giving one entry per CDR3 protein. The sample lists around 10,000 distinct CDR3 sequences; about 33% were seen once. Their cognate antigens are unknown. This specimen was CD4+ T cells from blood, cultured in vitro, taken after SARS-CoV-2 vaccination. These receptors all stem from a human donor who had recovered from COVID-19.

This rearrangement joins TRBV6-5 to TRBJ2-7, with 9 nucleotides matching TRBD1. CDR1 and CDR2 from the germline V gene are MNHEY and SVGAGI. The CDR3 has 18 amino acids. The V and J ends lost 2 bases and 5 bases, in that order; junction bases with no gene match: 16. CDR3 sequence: CASSYGPARGQGSHEQYF. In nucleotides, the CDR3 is TGTGCCAGCAGTTACGGCCCCGCCCGGGGACAGGGTTCACACGAGCAGTACTTC.

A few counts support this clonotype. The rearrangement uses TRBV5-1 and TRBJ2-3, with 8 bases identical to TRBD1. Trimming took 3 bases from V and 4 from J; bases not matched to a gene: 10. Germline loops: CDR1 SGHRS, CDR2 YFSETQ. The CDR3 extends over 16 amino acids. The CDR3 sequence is CASSSGQVVQADTQYF. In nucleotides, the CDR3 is TGCGCCAGCAGCTCGGGACAGGTAGTCCAAGCAGATACGCAGTATTTT.

CDR3: CASSLRGIAYEQYF. The DNA for the CDR3 is TGTGCCAGCAGTTTACGCGGGATCGCCTACGAGCAGTACTTC. This chain links TRBV27 with TRBJ2-7; possible D gene TRBD2, 6 bases. V lost 2 bases and J 2 bases, leaving 10 bases between the germline ends. Germline-derived CDR1 and CDR2 are MNHEY and SMNVEV (reference sequence). The CDR3 is made up of 14 amino acids.

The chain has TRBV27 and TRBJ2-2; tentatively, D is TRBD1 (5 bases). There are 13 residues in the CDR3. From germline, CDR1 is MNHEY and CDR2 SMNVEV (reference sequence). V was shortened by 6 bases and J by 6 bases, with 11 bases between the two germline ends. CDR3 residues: CASSRQKAGELFF. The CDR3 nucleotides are TGTGCCAGCAGCCGACAGAAGGCCGGGGAGCTGTTTTTT.

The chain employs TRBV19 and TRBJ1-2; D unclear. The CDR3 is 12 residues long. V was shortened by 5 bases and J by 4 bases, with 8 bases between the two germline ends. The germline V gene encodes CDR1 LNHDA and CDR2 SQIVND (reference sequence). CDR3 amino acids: CASSAPPYGYTF. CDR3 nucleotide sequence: TGTGCCAGTAGTGCGCCGCCCTATGGCTACACCTTC.

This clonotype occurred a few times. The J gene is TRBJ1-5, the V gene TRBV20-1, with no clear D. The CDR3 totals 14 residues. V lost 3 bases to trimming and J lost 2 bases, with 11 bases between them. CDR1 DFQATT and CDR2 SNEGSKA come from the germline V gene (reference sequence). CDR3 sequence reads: CSASQGQGNQPQHF. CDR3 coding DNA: TGCAGTGCTAGTCAAGGGCAGGGCAATCAGCCCCAGCATTTT.

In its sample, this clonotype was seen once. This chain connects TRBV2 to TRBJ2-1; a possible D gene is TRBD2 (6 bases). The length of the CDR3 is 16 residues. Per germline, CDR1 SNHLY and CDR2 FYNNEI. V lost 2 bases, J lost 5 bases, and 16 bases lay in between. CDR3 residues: CASSENWRGYDNEQFF. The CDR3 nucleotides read TGTGCCAGCAGTGAAAATTGGAGGGGTTATGACAATGAGCAGTTCTTC.

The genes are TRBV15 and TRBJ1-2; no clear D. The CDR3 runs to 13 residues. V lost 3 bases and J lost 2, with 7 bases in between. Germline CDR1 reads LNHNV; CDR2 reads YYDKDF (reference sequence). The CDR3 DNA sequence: TGTGCCACCAGCAGGACTCCCAACTATGGCTACACCTTC. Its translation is CATSRTPNYGYTF.

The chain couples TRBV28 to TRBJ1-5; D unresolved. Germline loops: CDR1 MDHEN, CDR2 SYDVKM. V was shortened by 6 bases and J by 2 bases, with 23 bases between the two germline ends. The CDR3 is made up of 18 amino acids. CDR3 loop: CASRSSIGFPRGNQPQHF. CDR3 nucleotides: TGTGCCAGCAGGAGTTCCATAGGTTTCCCTAGGGGCAATCAGCCCCAGCATTTT.

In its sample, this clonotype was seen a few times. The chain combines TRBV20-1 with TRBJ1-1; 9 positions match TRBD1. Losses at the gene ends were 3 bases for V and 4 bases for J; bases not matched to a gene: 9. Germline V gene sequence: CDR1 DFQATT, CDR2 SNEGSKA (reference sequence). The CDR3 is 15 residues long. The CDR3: CSASGGQGTGTEAFF. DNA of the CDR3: TGCAGTGCTAGTGGGGGACAGGGAACGGGCACTGAAGCTTTCTTT.

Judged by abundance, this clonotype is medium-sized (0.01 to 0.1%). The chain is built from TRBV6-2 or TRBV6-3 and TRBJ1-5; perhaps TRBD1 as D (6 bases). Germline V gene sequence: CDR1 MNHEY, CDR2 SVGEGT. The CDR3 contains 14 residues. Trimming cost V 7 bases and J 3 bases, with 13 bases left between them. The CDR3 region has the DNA TGTGCCAGCAAAGGACAGCTACACAATCAGCCCCAGCATTTT. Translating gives CASKGQLHNQPQHF.

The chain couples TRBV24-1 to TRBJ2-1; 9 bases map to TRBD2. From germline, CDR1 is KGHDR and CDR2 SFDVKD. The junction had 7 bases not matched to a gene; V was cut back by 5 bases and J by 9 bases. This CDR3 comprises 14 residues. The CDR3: CATSVRGRASEQFF. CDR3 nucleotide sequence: TGTGCCACCAGTGTACGCGGGAGGGCCTCTGAGCAGTTCTTC.